This entry features one T cell receptor beta chain sequence. The CDR3 has 13 amino acids. Looked up from germline, CDR1 is SNHLY and CDR2 is FYNNEI. Trimming shortened V by 7 bases and J by 5 bases, and 12 bases separated the two germline ends. This specimen belongs to a study of blood T cell repertoires in COVID-19. Overall study: The United States, Italy and Spain supplied acute and convalescent COVID-19 samples. Sources were T cells, B-cell-depleted T cells, or PBMCs; the material itself was cDNA or gDNA.

Original methodology: Amplification of reference gene primers was used by the study to estimate nucleated cell counts. Here immunoSEQ multiplex PCR was the method, and the copy in TCRdb shows in-frame clones only, minus some. Clonal size and the V and J genes are those of that table, whereas D and trimming came from the DNA. The sample holds about 60,000 clones, 83% seen once. This TCR came from a human donor in a cohort sampled during active COVID-19. The sample was peripheral blood. The chain is built from TRBV2 and TRBJ2-1; the D gene is possibly TRBD2 (6 bases). The CDR3, as DNA: TGTGCCAGCAAGGAGGGGCGCGACAATGAGCAGTTCTTC. Translation: CASKEGRDNEQFF.